A single sample is the source of the 23 T cell receptor beta chains below, sequenced in a study of regulatory T cells in long-lasting Graves disease. Sample time point: newly diagnosed GD, antithyroid drugs for less than 3 months. PBMC RNA served as the TCR library source. The TCR beta library used iRepertoire HTBI primers with Arm-PCR amplification of CDR3. One entry per CDR3 protein, called by TCRdb with MiXCR from the multiplex PCR reads. The sample includes roughly 530,000 distinct CDR3 sequences, about 15% of them seen just once. The sample was also linked to a second study, of T cells in Graves' hyperthyroidism and ophthalmopathy.

The sample in question was peripheral blood mononuclear cells (PBMCs), obtained at new diagnosis, from a patient treated with antithyroid drugs. Source of these receptors: a woman aged 35-60 years with Graves disease.

This clonotype turned up a few times. The chain carries TRBV13 and TRBJ2-1; 9 bases are shared with TRBD2. CDR1 is PRHDT and CDR2 is FYEKMQ in the germline V gene (reference sequence). CDR3 length equals 15 residues. The J segment lost 0 bases and the V segment lost 10 bases, leaving 7 bases of the junction unmatched. Here the CDR3 reads CATSSGESSYNEQFF. The CDR3 region has the DNA TGTGCCACCTCTAGCGGGGAGAGCTCCTACAATGAGCAGTTCTTC.

This clonotype appeared many times. V usage is TRBV10-3 and J usage is TRBJ2-5; D gene unclear. The V gene's germline CDR1 is ENHRY and CDR2 SYGVKD. Trimming took 4 bases from V and 5 from J, leaving 11 bases between them. The CDR3 consists of 13 residues. The CDR3 coding sequence is TGTGCCATCAGTGGATCGGTATTTGAGACCCAGTACTTC. This codes for CAISGSVFETQYF.

This chain connects TRBV5-5 to TRBJ2-7; TRBD2 matches 8 bases. V was clipped by 4 bases and J by 7 bases; unmatched bases: 7. Germline V lookup: CDR1 SGHKS, CDR2 YYEKEE (reference sequence). This CDR3 is 13 amino acids long. CDR3 in amino acids: CASSVGTSKEQYF. The DNA of the CDR3 is TGTGCCAGCAGCGTGGGGACTAGTAAGGAGCAGTACTTC.

This clonotype was picked up many times. This rearrangement joins TRBV19 to TRBJ1-2; a possible D gene is TRBD1 (6 bases). Trimming pared 3 bases from V and 8 bases from J, leaving 16 bases between. The CDR3 is made up of 14 amino acids. The germline CDR1 and CDR2 sequences are LNHDA and SQIVND (reference sequence). The CDR3 here is CASSMDSNLWGYTF. DNA for the CDR3: TGTGCCAGTAGTATGGACAGTAATTTATGGGGCTACACCTTC. Using reference TRBV19 and TRBJ1-2 for the parts outside the CDR3, the full variable domain is DGGITQSPKYLFRKEGQNVTLSCEQNLNHDAMYWYRQDPGQGLRLIYYSQIVNDFQKGDIAEGYSVSREKKESFPLTVTSAQKNPTAFYLCASSMDSNLWGYTFGSGTRLTVV.

This clonotype came up a few times. The V gene is TRBV27, the J gene TRBJ2-4, with 8 bases aligning to TRBD2. V shed 5 bases and J 6 bases; nucleotides not matched to a gene: 21. Germline CDR1 reads MNHEY; CDR2 reads SMNVEV (reference sequence). The CDR3 is 19 amino acids. CDR3 bases: TGTGCCAGCAGTACGATGGGGCCTCCGGGGGGGCCCGGGGGAAACATTCAGTACTTC. Encoded protein: CASSTMGPPGGPGGNIQYF.

This clonotype was found a few times. The rearrangement links TRBV28 to TRBJ1-6; weak D call: TRBD1 (6 bases). Per the germline V gene, CDR1 is MDHEN and CDR2 is SYDVKM. The ends were cut back, 2 bases at V and 2 bases at J, with 10 bases in the middle. The CDR3 length is 16 residues. The CDR3 reads CASSLQGLAYNSPLHF. DNA of the CDR3: TGTGCCAGCAGTTTACAGGGGTTGGCCTATAATTCACCCCTCCACTTT.

This clonotype was counted at least ten times. The chain recombines TRBV6-2 or TRBV6-3 with TRBJ1-1; D gene uncertain. There are 11 residues in the CDR3. Germline V gene sequence: CDR1 MNHEY, CDR2 SVGEGT. V dropped 2 bases and J dropped 7 bases, with 5 bases sitting between them. CDR3 nucleotide sequence: TGTGCCAGCAGTTACGGCATTGAAGCTTTCTTT. This gives the protein CASSYGIEAFF.

This clonotype occurred many times. The rearrangement links TRBV12-3 or TRBV12-4 to TRBJ1-5; D is unresolved. V lost 6 bases to trimming and J lost 0 bases, with 18 bases between them. The CDR3 sequence is 17 residues long. For the CDR3, the DNA is TGTGCCAGCAGCAACCCGCTGGCCCAATATAGCAATCAGCCCCAGCATTTT. It encodes CASSNPLAQYSNQPQHF.

At least ten counts were recorded for this clonotype. The gene calls are TRBV12-3 or TRBV12-4 and TRBJ1-2; no reliable D call. The CDR3 totals 13 residues. Deletions cut 6 bases from V and 6 bases from J, with 14 bases between. The CDR3 DNA is TGTGCCAGCAGCCCCCCCAGTCTTGATGGCTACACCTTC. Encoded protein: CASSPPSLDGYTF.

This clonotype was observed at least ten times. The gene calls are TRBV5-6 and TRBJ2-3; TRBD1 agrees at 7 bases. The V and J ends lost 3 bases and 3 bases, in that order; junction bases with no gene match: 7. The germline gives CDR1 SGHDT, CDR2 YYEEEE. The CDR3 is 15 residues long. The DNA for the CDR3 is TGTGCCAGCAGCTCCCGGGACAGTGGTACAGATACGCAGTATTTT. This gives the protein CASSSRDSGTDTQYF.

The gene calls are TRBV6-5 and TRBJ1-5, with 9 bases that match TRBD1. Per germline, CDR1 MNHEY and CDR2 SVGAGI. The CDR3 runs 20 residues. V lost 4 bases to trimming and J lost 0 bases; unmatched junction nucleotides: 16. The CDR3 region has the DNA TGTGCCAGCAGTTCTCCCGCCGGGACAGGGTGGCTGAATAGCAATCAGCCCCAGCATTTT. Protein: CASSSPAGTGWLNSNQPQHF.

This clonotype came up many times. The V call is TRBV5-5, the J call TRBJ2-7, with D perhaps TRBD1 (5 bases). The CDR3 totals 15 residues. With 4 bases removed from V and 2 bases from J, the gap between germline ends came to 16 bases. CDR1 SGHKS and CDR2 YYEKEE come from the germline V gene (reference sequence). CDR3 bases: TGTGCCAGCAGCCCCATCCCAGGGAAAACCTACGAGCAGTACTTC. Encoded protein: CASSPIPGKTYEQYF.

In its sample, this clonotype was seen a few times. At one end, the junction sequence differs from germline, possibly due to a read error. V usage is TRBV28 and J usage is TRBJ2-5; D perhaps matches TRBD1 (7 bases). This CDR3 contains 15 residues. Germline CDR1 and CDR2: MDHEN and SYDVKM. For the CDR3, the DNA is TGTGCCGGGGGGCGTGAGGGGGCACGTATTGAGACCCAGCACTTC. Translation: CAGGREGARIETQHF.

The gene calls are TRBV4-1 and TRBJ1-1; D is ambiguous. The CDR3 covers 14 residues. V lost 6 bases and J 3 bases, leaving 14 bases between the germline ends. Germline CDR1 is MGHRA and CDR2 is YSYEKL. The CDR3 here is CASSALWGYTEAFF. CDR3 in DNA: TGCGCCAGCAGTGCCCTTTGGGGATACACTGAAGCTTTCTTT.

In its sample, this clonotype was seen many times. The J gene is TRBJ1-1, the V gene TRBV12-3 or TRBV12-4; a weak D match, TRBD1 (6 bases). CDR3 length: 16 amino acids. V dropped 2 bases and J dropped 3 bases, with 16 bases sitting between them. Here the CDR3 DNA reads TGTGCCAGCAGTTTAAATCTCAGGGGCGAGGACACTGAAGCTTTCTTT. Amino acids: CASSLNLRGEDTEAFF.

With regard to this clonotype: Relative to the germline gene, one junction end is altered; a read error may explain this. The V and J genes are TRBV5-1 and TRBJ2-3; no clear D gene. Germline V CDR1 and CDR2: SGHRS, YFSETQ. The CDR3 has 12 residues. The CDR3 DNA is TGCGCCAGCAGCTCAAGCACAGATACGCTGTATTTT. It encodes CASSSSTDTLYF.

Many counts were recorded for this clonotype. This chain links TRBV29-1 with TRBJ1-5, with unresolved D. Germline CDR1 and CDR2: SQVTM and ANQGSEA. The CDR3 sequence is 12 residues long. The V end was cut by 5 bases, the J end by 0 bases, with 5 bases between. The CDR3 loop is CSVQTSNQPQHF. CDR3 nucleotide sequence: TGCAGCGTTCAGACTAGCAATCAGCCCCAGCATTTT.

In this sample, this clonotype turned up many times. The chain has TRBV6-1 and TRBJ2-7; D is tentatively TRBD1 or TRBD2 (5 bases each). CDR3 size: 11 residues. The V and J ends lost 8 bases and 5 bases respectively, with 10 bases between them. The V gene's germline CDR1 is MNHNS and CDR2 SASEGT. CDR3 in DNA: TGTGCCAGCGGGTGGGACCACGAGCAGTACTTC. Amino acids: CASGWDHEQYF.

This clonotype appeared many times. This chain connects TRBV2 to TRBJ1-5; D gene ambiguous. CDR1 and CDR2 (germline): SNHLY, FYNNEI. The CDR3 is 15 residues long. V gave up 2 bases and J gave up 0 bases, with 8 bases separating them. The CDR3 DNA reads TGTGCCAGCAGTGAAAACATTTATAGCAATCAGCCCCAGCATTTT. Residues: CASSENIYSNQPQHF.

The chain employs TRBV6-5 and TRBJ1-2; D is uncertain. V was pared by 0 bases and J by 4 bases, with 9 bases between. The CDR3 contains 14 residues. Germline lookup yields CDR1 MNHEY and CDR2 SVGAGI. The CDR3 is CASSYSKQLYGYTF. The DNA of the CDR3 is TGTGCCAGCAGTTACTCGAAACAGCTCTATGGCTACACCTTC.

J is TRBJ2-7 and V is TRBV30; TRBD2 is a possible D gene (6 bases). The CDR3 is made up of 14 amino acids. Germline V gene sequence: CDR1 GTSNPN, CDR2 SVGIG (reference sequence). With 8 bases removed from V and 2 bases from J, the gap between germline ends came to 19 bases. CDR3 amino acids: CAGARGGGTYEQYF. Written as DNA, the CDR3 is TGTGCCGGTGCTCGGGGTGGGGGGACCTACGAGCAGTACTTC.

Notes on this clonotype: This sequence is one base from a far larger clone and is likely a read error. No conserved phenylalanine or tryptophan is present at the end of the CDR3, so a read error is the likely explanation. This chain uses TRBV6-2 or TRBV6-3 with TRBJ1-5; TRBD1 agrees at 12 bases. Germline V gene sequence: CDR1 MNHEY, CDR2 SVGEGT. V trimming: 5 bases; J trimming: 0 bases; junction bases outside the gene matches: 8. This CDR3 is built from 18 residues. CDR3 region: CASSALGTGGISNQPQHS. The CDR3 DNA follows: TGTGCCAGCAGTGCCCTGGGGACAGGGGGCATTAGCAATCAGCCCCAGCATTCT.

This clonotype was recorded many times. The rearrangement joins TRBV3-1 to TRBJ2-7; either TRBD1 or TRBD2 may fit D (5 bases each). The CDR3 sequence is 13 residues long. Germline values: CDR1 LGHDT, CDR2 YNNKEL (reference sequence). V lost 3 bases and J lost 0, with 6 bases in between. CDR3 region: CASSQRGSYEQYF. CDR3 DNA: TGTGCCAGCAGCCAGAGGGGCTCCTACGAGCAGTACTTC.